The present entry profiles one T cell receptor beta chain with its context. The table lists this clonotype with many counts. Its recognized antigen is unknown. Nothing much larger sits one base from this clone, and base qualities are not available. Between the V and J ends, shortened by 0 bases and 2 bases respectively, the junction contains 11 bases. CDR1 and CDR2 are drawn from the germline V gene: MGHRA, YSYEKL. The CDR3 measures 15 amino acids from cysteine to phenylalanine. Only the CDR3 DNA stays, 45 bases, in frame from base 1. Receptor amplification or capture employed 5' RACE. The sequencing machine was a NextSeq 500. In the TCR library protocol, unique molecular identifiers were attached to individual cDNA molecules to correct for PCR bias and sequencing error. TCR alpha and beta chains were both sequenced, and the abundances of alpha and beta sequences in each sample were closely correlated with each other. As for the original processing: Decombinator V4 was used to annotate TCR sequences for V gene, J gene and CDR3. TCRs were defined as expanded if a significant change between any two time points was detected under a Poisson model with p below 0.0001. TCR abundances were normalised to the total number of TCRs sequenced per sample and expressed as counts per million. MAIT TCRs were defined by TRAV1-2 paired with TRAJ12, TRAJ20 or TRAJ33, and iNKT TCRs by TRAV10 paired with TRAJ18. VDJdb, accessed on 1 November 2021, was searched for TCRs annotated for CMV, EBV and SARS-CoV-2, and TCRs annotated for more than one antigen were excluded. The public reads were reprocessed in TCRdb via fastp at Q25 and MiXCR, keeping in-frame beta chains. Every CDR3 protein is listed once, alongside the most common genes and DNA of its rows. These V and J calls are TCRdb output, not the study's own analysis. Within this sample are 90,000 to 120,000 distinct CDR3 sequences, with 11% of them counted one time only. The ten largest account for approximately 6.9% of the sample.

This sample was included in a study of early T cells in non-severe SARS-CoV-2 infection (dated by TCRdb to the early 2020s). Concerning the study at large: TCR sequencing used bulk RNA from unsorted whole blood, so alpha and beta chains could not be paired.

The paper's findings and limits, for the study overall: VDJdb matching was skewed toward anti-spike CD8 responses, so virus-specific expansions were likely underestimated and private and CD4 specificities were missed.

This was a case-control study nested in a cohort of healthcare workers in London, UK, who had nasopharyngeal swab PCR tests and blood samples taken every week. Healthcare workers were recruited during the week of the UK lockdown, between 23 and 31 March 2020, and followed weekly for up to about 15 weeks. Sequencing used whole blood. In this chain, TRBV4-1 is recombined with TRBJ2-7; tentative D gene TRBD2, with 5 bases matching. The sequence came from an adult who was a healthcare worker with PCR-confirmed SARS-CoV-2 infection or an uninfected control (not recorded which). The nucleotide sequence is TGCGCCAGCAGCCAAGAAGGAGGACGGGCCTACGAGCAGTACTTC. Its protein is CASSQEGGRAYEQYF.